The 23 T cell receptor beta chains in this list originate from one sample, sequenced in a study of cytotoxic CD8 clonotypes in ibrutinib-treated CLL. Data came from immunoSEQ multiplex PCR; TCRdb stores just in-frame clones and leaves some out. This table has roughly 70,000 clones, 90% appearing once. The sample was PBMCs, taken after 12 months of ibrutinib treatment. These receptors all come from a human donor with chronic lymphocytic leukemia.

In this sample, this clone turned up a few times. This chain uses TRBV6-5 with TRBJ1-1; D unclear. This CDR3 is built from 15 residues. The V end lost 2 bases, the J end lost 1 base, and 11 bases lay between the germline ends. Germline V CDR1 and CDR2: MNHEY, SVGAGI. Here the CDR3 DNA reads TGTGCCAGCAGTTACGAGGGCAGGAAGAACACTGAAGCTTTCTTT. It specifies CASSYEGRKNTEAFF.

The chain carries TRBV6-6 and TRBJ1-5; the D gene is possibly TRBD1 (6 bases). In germline, CDR1 is MNHNY, CDR2 SVGAGI (reference sequence). Trimming took 7 bases from V and 4 from J, leaving 11 bases between them. The CDR3 length is 13 residues. DNA of the CDR3: TGTGCCAGCACCAAGAGGGGGAATCAGCCCCAGCATTTT. Its translation: CASTKRGNQPQHF.

The J gene is TRBJ2-7, the V gene TRBV7-4; tentatively, D is TRBD1 (6 bases). V was cut by 5 bases and J by 3 bases, with 32 bases left in between. The CDR3 loop spans 20 amino acids. Per germline, CDR1 SGHVT and CDR2 SQSDAQ. The CDR3 sequence: CASSRGAGSLNRVGNYEQYF. CDR3 bases: TGTGCCAGCAGCCGGGGAGCCGGGTCTCTTAACAGGGTCGGGAACTACGAGCAGTACTTC. Drawing the rest from reference TRBV7-4 and TRBJ2-7, the complete variable domain is GAGVSQSPRYKVAKRGRDVALRCDSISGHVTLYWYRQTLGQGSEVLTYSQSDAQRDKSGRPSGRFSAERPERSVSTLKIQRTEQGDSAVYLCASSRGAGSLNRVGNYEQYFGPGTRLTVT.

This clone was seen only once. This sequence joins TRBV5-1 and TRBJ2-7; 8 bases align to TRBD2. J was trimmed by 0 bases and V by 6 bases; bases with no gene match: 8. The CDR3 covers 15 residues. Germline CDR1 is SGHRS and CDR2 is YFSETQ. CDR3 bases: TGCGCCAGCACCCTGACTAGCGCAAGCTCCTACGAGCAGTACTTC. This gives the protein CASTLTSASSYEQYF.

This chain uses TRBV19 with TRBJ2-7; TRBD1 or TRBD2 may be the D gene (5 bases each). Deletions cut 4 bases from V and 6 bases from J, with 16 bases between. Germline V gene sequence: CDR1 LNHDA, CDR2 SQIVND (reference sequence). This CDR3 is built from 14 residues. The CDR3 is CASSKGTGFGEQYF. Here the CDR3 DNA reads TGTGCCAGTAGTAAAGGGACGGGGTTCGGCGAGCAGTACTTC.

This chain connects TRBV7-6 to TRBJ2-2; 10 positions match TRBD2. The germline gives CDR1 SGHVS, CDR2 FNYEAQ. The CDR3 loop spans 18 amino acids. The ends lost 5 bases at V and 4 bases at J; junction bases unmatched: 13. The CDR3 sequence: CASSRLPLAGVGTGELFF. The CDR3 bases are TGTGCCAGCAGCCGCCTGCCCCTAGCGGGAGTCGGCACCGGGGAGCTGTTTTTT. Full variable domain (remainder filled in from reference TRBV7-6 and TRBJ2-2): GAGVSQSPRYKVTKRGQDVALRCDPISGHVSLYWYRQALGQGPEFLTYFNYEAQQDKSGLPNDRFSAERPEGSISTLTIQRTEQRDSAMYRCASSRLPLAGVGTGELFFGEGSRLTVL.

The chain combines TRBV27 with TRBJ1-5, with no clear D. Germline lookup yields CDR1 MNHEY and CDR2 SMNVEV (reference sequence). V was cut by 3 bases and J by 7 bases, with 13 bases left in between. The CDR3 spans 14 residues. Here the CDR3 DNA reads TGTGCCAGCAGTTTTGAGGGTTTCGGACAGCCCCAGCATTTT. Encoded protein: CASSFEGFGQPQHF.

This sequence joins TRBV6-6 and TRBJ1-1; D unclear. Trimming took off 5 bases at V and 7 bases at J, with 11 bases between the two ends. The CDR3 is 12 amino acids. Germline lookup yields CDR1 MNHNY and CDR2 SVGAGI (reference sequence). The CDR3 reads CASSNQQLEAFF. Written as DNA, the CDR3 is TGTGCCAGCAGTAACCAACAGCTTGAAGCTTTCTTT.

This chain uses TRBV7-9 with TRBJ1-2; 7 bases are shared with TRBD1. The CDR3 totals 14 residues. With V trimmed by 7 bases and J by 2 bases, 7 bases remained unmatched. Germline CDR1 and CDR2: SEHNR and FQNEAQ (reference sequence). The DNA for the CDR3 is TGTGCCAGCACCCGGGACAGAACAAACTATGGCTACACCTTC. Its translation: CASTRDRTNYGYTF.

The chain recombines TRBV7-3 with TRBJ2-1, with D possibly matching TRBD1 (6 bases). The CDR3 sequence is 14 residues long. Germline CDR1 reads SGHTA; CDR2 reads FQGTGA. V lost 5 bases to trimming and J lost 8 bases, with 16 bases between them. CDR3 sequence reads: CASSQGQSRDEQFF. CDR3 DNA: TGTGCCAGCAGCCAAGGACAGTCTAGGGATGAGCAGTTCTTC.

V is TRBV11-3 and J is TRBJ2-3; possibly TRBD2 for D (6 bases). Germline V CDR1 and CDR2: SGHNT, YENEEA. V dropped 6 bases and J dropped 1 base, with 11 bases sitting between them. The CDR3 consists of 14 residues. The chain's CDR3 is CASSRRDGTDTQYF. The DNA of the CDR3 is TGTGCCAGCAGTCGGCGGGACGGCACAGATACGCAGTATTTT.

The chain joins TRBV6-5 to TRBJ2-2; a possible D gene is TRBD1 (6 bases). Per germline, CDR1 MNHEY and CDR2 SVGAGI. The V end lost 7 bases, the J end lost 0 bases, and 12 bases lay between the germline ends. The CDR3 runs to 15 residues. Here the CDR3 DNA reads TGTGCCAGCACCAGACAGGCCCCGAACACCGGGGAGCTGTTTTTT. Translated: CASTRQAPNTGELFF.

The chain carries TRBV19 and TRBJ2-3; TRBD1 aligns across 7 bases. The trim removed 8 bases at V and 4 bases at J, leaving 12 bases unmatched. The CDR3 spans 15 residues. Germline-derived CDR1 and CDR2 are LNHDA and SQIVND (reference sequence). The CDR3 here is CASGSMGTGADTQYF. DNA for the CDR3: TGTGCCAGTGGCAGTATGGGCACAGGGGCAGATACGCAGTATTTT. The variable domain in full, completed from reference TRBV19 and TRBJ2-3, reads DGGITQSPKYLFRKEGQNVTLSCEQNLNHDAMYWYRQDPGQGLRLIYYSQIVNDFQKGDIAEGYSVSREKKESFPLTVTSAQKNPTAFYLCASGSMGTGADTQYFGPGTRLTVL.

The rearrangement uses TRBV7-2 and TRBJ2-5, with a tentative D call TRBD1 (5 bases). The CDR3 runs to 14 residues. The ends were cut back, 1 base at V and 2 bases at J, with 8 bases in the middle. Germline V gene lookup returns CDR1 SGHTA and CDR2 FQGNSA. The CDR3 sequence: CASSLGQGQETQYF. CDR3 nucleotides: TGTGCCAGCAGCTTAGGCCAGGGTCAAGAGACCCAGTACTTC.

This chain links TRBV15 with TRBJ2-3, with 9 bases lining up with TRBD2. The V gene's germline CDR1 is LNHNV and CDR2 YYDKDF (reference sequence). This CDR3 comprises 17 residues. The ends lost 3 bases at V and 2 bases at J; junction bases unmatched: 9. Here the CDR3 reads CATSRGWREGPTDTQYF. In nucleotides, the CDR3 is TGTGCCACCAGCAGGGGATGGCGGGAGGGCCCCACAGATACGCAGTATTTT.

This clone was seen a few times. The chain recombines TRBV7-2 with TRBJ2-5, with 9 bases that match TRBD1. Germline CDR1 SGHTA, CDR2 FQGNSA. The CDR3 length is 16 residues. Unmatched junction bases numbered 9, after V lost 2 bases and J lost 5 bases. CDR3 in amino acids: CASSLTWDRVGETQYF. CDR3 nucleotide sequence: TGTGCCAGCAGCTTAACATGGGACAGGGTCGGCGAGACCCAGTACTTC.

The rearrangement links TRBV28 to TRBJ2-4; D may be TRBD1 (7 bases). The ends were cut back, 5 bases at V and 5 bases at J, with 16 bases in the middle. The V gene's germline CDR1 is MDHEN and CDR2 SYDVKM. The CDR3 length is 15 residues. This chain's CDR3 is CASSQIDREENIQYF. The CDR3 DNA is TGTGCCAGCAGTCAAATAGACAGGGAGGAAAACATTCAGTACTTC.

J is TRBJ2-7 and V is TRBV13; 7 bases are shared with TRBD2. This CDR3 region has 14 residues. Germline lookup yields CDR1 PRHDT and CDR2 FYEKMQ (reference sequence). V shed 0 bases and J 2 bases; nucleotides not matched to a gene: 1. The CDR3 here is CASSLGLAAYEQYF. Written as DNA, the CDR3 is TGTGCCAGCAGCTTAGGGCTAGCGGCCTACGAGCAGTACTTC.

The rearrangement joins TRBV6-5 to TRBJ2-1; D call uncertain. V was cut by 4 bases and J by 5 bases, with 9 bases left in between. The CDR3 runs to 13 residues. Germline V gene lookup returns CDR1 MNHEY and CDR2 SVGAGI. CDR3 DNA: TGTGCCAGCAGTTCTCCTAACAACAATGAGCAGTTCTTC. Its translation: CASSSPNNNEQFF.

The chain is built from TRBV11-3 and TRBJ2-1; D unclear. V was clipped by 1 base and J by 7 bases, with 17 bases between them. Germline assignment: CDR1 SGHNT and CDR2 YENEEA. The CDR3 is made up of 16 amino acids. CDR3 DNA: TGTGCCAGCAGCTTAGGAGTCAAGGTTACGGGTAATGAGCAGTTCTTC. This translates into CASSLGVKVTGNEQFF.

The chain carries TRBV6-5 and TRBJ2-7; the match to TRBD2 covers 7 bases. CDR1 is MNHEY, CDR2 SVGAGI, per germline. The V and J ends lost 4 bases and 1 base, in that order; junction bases with no gene match: 10. This CDR3 is built from 16 residues. The DNA of the CDR3 is TGTGCCAGCAGTTCGCTTCGGGCGGGGGTGTCCTACGAGCAGTACTTC. Translating gives CASSSLRAGVSYEQYF.

The chain carries TRBV7-3 and TRBJ2-7, with D maybe TRBD1 (5 bases). The germline V gene has CDR1 SGHTA and CDR2 FQGTGA. V lost 5 bases and J 2 bases, leaving 16 bases between the germline ends. This CDR3 is built from 15 residues. CDR3 sequence (DNA): TGTGCCAGCAGCCTTGGGCAGGGAATTCCCTACGAGCAGTACTTC. Translated: CASSLGQGIPYEQYF.

The chain combines TRBV23-1 with TRBJ2-3; D is uncertain. TRBV23-1 is flagged as an ORF with uncertain function. The ends were cut back, 0 bases at V and 2 bases at J, with 15 bases in the middle. The CDR3 sequence is 17 residues long. CDR3 sequence reads: CASSQSAERAITDTQYF. The CDR3 coding sequence is TGCGCCAGCAGTCAATCGGCAGAAAGGGCGATCACAGATACGCAGTATTTT.